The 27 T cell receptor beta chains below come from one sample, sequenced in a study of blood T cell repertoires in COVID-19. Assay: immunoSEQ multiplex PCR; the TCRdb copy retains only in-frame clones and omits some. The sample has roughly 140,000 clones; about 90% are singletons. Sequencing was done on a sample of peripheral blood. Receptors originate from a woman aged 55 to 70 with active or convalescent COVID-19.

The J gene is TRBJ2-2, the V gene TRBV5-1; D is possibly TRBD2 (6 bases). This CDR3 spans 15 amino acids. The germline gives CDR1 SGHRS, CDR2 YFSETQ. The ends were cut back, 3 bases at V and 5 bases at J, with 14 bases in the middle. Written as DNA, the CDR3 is TGCGCCAGCAGCTCTTCTATGGGAGGAACCGGGGAGCTGTTTTTT. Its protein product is CASSSSMGGTGELFF. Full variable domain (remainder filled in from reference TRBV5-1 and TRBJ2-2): KAGVTQTPRYLIKTRGQQVTLSCSPISGHRSVSWYQQTPGQGLQFLFEYFSETQRNKGNFPGRFSGRQFSNSRSEMNVSTLELGDSALYLCASSSSMGGTGELFFGEGSRLTVL.

CDR3 in DNA: TGTGCCAGCTCCCCGGGGGACACAGATACGCAGTATTTT. It codes for CASSPGDTDTQYF. The chain links TRBV18 to TRBJ2-3; weak D call: TRBD2 (6 bases). V was clipped by 6 bases and J by 2 bases, with 9 bases between them. The CDR3 consists of 13 residues. Germline V CDR1 and CDR2: KGHSH, LQKENI.

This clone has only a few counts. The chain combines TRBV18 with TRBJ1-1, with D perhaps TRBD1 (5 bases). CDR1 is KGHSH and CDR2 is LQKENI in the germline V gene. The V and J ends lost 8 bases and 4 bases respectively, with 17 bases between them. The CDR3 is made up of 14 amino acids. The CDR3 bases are TGTGCCAGCCCCCTTTCACCAGGGCTCACTGAAGCTTTCTTT. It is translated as CASPLSPGLTEAFF. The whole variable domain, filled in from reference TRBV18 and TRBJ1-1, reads NAGVMQNPRHLVRRRGQEARLRCSPMKGHSHVYWYRQLPEEGLKFMVYLQKENIIDESGMPKERFSAEFPKEGPSILRIQQVVRGDSAAYFCASPLSPGLTEAFFGQGTRLTVV.

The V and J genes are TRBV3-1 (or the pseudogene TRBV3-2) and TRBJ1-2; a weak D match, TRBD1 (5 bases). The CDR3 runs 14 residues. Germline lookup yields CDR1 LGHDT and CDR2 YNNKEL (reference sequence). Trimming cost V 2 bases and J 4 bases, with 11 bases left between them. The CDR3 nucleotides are TGTGCCAGCAGCCAATATTCAGGGATCTATGGCTACACCTTC. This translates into CASSQYSGIYGYTF.

DNA for the CDR3: TGTGCCAGTGGGGCGTCTGGGGCCAACGTCCTGACTTTC. Residues: CASGASGANVLTF. The chain recombines TRBV7-9 with TRBJ2-6, with TRBD1 as a possible D gene (5 bases). This CDR3 comprises 13 residues. Germline-derived CDR1 and CDR2 are SEHNR and FQNEAQ (reference sequence). The V end was cut by 9 bases, the J end by 1 base, with 7 bases between.

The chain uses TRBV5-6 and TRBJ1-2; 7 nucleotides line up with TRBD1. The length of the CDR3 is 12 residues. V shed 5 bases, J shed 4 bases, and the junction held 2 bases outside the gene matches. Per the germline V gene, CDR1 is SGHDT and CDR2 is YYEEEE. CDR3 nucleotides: TGTGCCAGCAGGAGACAGGGCTATGGCTACACCTTC. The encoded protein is CASRRQGYGYTF. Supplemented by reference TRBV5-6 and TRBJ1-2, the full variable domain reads DAGVTQSPTHLIKTRGQQVTLRCSPKSGHDTVSWYQQALGQGPQFIFQYYEEEERQRGNFPDRFSGHQFPNYSSELNVNALLLGDSALYLCASRRQGYGYTFGSGTRLTVV.

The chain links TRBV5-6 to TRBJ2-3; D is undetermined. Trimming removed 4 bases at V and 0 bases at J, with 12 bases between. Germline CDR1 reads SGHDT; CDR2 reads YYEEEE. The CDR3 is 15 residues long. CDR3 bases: TGTGCCAGCAGCCGACCAGGAACTAGCACAGATACGCAGTATTTT. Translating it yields CASSRPGTSTDTQYF.

CDR3 in amino acids: CASSLGLAGAIQETQYF. CDR3 sequence (DNA): TGTGCCAGCAGCTTGGGACTAGCGGGGGCCATTCAAGAGACCCAGTACTTC. The rearrangement joins TRBV5-5 to TRBJ2-5; 12 positions agree with TRBD2. Germline trimming cut 0 bases from V and 2 bases from J; bases unmatched to any gene: 5. This CDR3 spans 17 amino acids. CDR1 and CDR2 from the germline V gene are SGHKS and YYEKEE (reference sequence).

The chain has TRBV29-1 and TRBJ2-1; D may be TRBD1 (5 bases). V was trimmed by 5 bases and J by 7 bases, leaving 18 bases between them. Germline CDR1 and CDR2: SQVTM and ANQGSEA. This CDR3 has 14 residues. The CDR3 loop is CSVLVWQGVNEQFF. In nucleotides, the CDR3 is TGCAGCGTTTTGGTTTGGCAGGGCGTAAATGAGCAGTTCTTC.

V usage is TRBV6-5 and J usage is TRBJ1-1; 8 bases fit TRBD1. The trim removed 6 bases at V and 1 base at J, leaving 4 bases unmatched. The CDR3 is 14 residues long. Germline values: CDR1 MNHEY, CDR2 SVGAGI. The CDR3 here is CASRSTGENTEAFF. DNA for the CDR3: TGTGCCAGCAGATCGACAGGGGAGAACACTGAAGCTTTCTTT.

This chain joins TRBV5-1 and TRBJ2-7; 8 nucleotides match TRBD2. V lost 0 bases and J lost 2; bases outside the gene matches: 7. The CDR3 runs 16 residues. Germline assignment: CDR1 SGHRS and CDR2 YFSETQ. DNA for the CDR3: TGCGCCAGCAGCTTGGCCGGGGTAGCGGGGACCTACGAGCAGTACTTC. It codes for CASSLAGVAGTYEQYF.

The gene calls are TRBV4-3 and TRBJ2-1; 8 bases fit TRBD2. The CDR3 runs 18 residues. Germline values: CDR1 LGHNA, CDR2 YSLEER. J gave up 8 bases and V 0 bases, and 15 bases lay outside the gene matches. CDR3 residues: CASSQERTRGGQVYEQFF. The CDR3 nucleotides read TGCGCCAGCAGCCAAGAACGTACCCGGGGGGGCCAAGTGTATGAGCAGTTCTTC.

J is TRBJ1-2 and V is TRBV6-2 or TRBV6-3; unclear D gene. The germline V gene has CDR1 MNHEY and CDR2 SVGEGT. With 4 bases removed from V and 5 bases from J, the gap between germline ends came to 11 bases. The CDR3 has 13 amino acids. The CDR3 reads CASSSLSGYGYTF. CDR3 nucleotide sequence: TGTGCCAGCAGTTCCCTCTCCGGGTATGGCTACACCTTC.

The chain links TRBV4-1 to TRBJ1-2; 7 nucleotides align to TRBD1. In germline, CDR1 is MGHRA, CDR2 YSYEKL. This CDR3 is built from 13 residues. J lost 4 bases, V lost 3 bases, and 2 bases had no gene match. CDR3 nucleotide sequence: TGCGCCAGCAGCCAGACAGGGATCTATGGCTACACCTTC. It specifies CASSQTGIYGYTF.

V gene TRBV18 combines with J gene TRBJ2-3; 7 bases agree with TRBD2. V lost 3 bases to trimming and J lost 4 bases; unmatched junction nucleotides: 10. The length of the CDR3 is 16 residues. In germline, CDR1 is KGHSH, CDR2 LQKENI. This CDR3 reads CASSPPNKAGPDTQYF. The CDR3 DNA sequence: TGTGCCAGCTCACCTCCTAACAAAGCGGGGCCAGATACGCAGTATTTT.

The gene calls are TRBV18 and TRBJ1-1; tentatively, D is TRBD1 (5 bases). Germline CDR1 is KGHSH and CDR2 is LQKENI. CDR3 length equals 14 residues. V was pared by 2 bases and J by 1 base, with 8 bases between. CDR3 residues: CASSPGATNTEAFF. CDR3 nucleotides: TGTGCCAGCTCACCAGGGGCTACGAACACTGAAGCTTTCTTT.

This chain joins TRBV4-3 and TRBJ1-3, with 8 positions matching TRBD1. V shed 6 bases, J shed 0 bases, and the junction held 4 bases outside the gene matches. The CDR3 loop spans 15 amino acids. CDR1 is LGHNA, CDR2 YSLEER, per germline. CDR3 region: CASSRDRSSGNTIYF. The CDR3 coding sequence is TGCGCCAGCAGTCGGGACAGGTCCTCTGGAAACACCATATATTTT.

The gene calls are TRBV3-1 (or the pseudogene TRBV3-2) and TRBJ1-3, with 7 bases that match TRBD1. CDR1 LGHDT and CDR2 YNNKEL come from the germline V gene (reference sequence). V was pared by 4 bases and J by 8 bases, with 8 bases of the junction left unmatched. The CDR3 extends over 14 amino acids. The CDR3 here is CASSRTGGLYTIYF. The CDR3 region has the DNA TGTGCCAGCAGCCGGACAGGTGGTTTATACACCATATATTTT.

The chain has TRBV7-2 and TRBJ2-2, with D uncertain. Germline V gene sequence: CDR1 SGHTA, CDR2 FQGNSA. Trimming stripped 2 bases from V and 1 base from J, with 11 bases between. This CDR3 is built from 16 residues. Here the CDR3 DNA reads TGTGCCAGCAGCTTAAGAGTAGTGCGGAACACCGGGGAGCTGTTTTTT. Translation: CASSLRVVRNTGELFF.

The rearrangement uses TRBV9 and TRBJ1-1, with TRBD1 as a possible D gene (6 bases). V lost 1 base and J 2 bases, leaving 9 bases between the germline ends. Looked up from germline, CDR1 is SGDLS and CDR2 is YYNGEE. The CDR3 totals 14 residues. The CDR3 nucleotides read TGTGCCAGCAGCGTACTACAGGGAAACACTGAAGCTTTCTTT. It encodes CASSVLQGNTEAFF.

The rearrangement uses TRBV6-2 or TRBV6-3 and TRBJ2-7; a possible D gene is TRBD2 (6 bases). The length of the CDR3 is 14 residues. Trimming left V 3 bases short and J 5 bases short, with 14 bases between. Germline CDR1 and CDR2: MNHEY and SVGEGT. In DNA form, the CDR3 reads TGTGCCAGCAGTTATGCGGGGTTCGCGAACGAGCAGTACTTC. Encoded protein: CASSYAGFANEQYF.

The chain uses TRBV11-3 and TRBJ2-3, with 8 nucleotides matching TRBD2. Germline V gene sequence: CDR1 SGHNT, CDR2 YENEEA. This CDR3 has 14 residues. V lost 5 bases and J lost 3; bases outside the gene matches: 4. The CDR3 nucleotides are TGTGCCAGCAGCCTTAGCGGGGTGACAGATACGCAGTATTTT. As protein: CASSLSGVTDTQYF.

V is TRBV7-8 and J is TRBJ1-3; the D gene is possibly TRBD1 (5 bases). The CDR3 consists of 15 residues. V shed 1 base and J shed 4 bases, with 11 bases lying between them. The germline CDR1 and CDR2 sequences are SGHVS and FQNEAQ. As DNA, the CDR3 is TGTGCCAGCAGCTTAGGCAGGGAAAGGGGAAACACCATATATTTT. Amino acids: CASSLGRERGNTIYF. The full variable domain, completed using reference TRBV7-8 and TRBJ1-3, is GAGVSQSPRYKVAKRGQDVALRCDPISGHVSLFWYQQALGQGPEFLTYFQNEAQLDKSGLPSDRFFAERPEGSVSTLKIQRTQQEDSAVYLCASSLGRERGNTIYFGEGSWLTVV.

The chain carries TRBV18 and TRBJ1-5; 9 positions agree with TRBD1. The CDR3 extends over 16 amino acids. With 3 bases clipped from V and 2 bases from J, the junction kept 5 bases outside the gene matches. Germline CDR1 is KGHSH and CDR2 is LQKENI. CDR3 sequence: CASSPRTGVGNQPQHF. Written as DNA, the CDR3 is TGTGCCAGCTCACCTCGGACAGGGGTTGGCAATCAGCCCCAGCATTTT.

CDR3: CASSVGPPGVDEQFF. The CDR3, as DNA: TGTGCCAGCAGCGTAGGACCCCCCGGGGTCGATGAGCAGTTCTTC. This rearrangement joins TRBV9 to TRBJ2-1; a possible D gene is TRBD2 (5 bases). Per the germline V gene, CDR1 is SGDLS and CDR2 is YYNGEE. Trimming took 0 bases from V and 8 from J, leaving 15 bases between them. CDR3 length: 15 amino acids.

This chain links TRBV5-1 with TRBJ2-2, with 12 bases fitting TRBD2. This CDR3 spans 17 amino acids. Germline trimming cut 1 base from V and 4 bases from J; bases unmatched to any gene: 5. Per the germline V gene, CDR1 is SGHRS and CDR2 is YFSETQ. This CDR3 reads CASSLTLAGGGTGELFF. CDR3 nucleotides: TGCGCCAGCAGCTTGACACTAGCGGGGGGAGGCACCGGGGAGCTGTTTTTT.

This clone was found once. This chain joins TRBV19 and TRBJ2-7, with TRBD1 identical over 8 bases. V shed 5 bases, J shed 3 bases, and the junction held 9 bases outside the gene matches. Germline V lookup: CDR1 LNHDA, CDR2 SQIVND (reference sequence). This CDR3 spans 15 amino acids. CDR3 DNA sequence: TGTGCCAGTAGTCTAGGGACAGGCCCCCACTACGAGCAGTACTTC. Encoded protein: CASSLGTGPHYEQYF. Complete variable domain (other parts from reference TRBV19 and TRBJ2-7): DGGITQSPKYLFRKEGQNVTLSCEQNLNHDAMYWYRQDPGQGLRLIYYSQIVNDFQKGDIAEGYSVSREKKESFPLTVTSAQKNPTAFYLCASSLGTGPHYEQYFGPGTRLTVT.